This T cell receptor beta chain was captured by sequencing in a study of spatial heterogeneity in lung cancer. This clonotype is medium-sized in the sample. Stated time point: sample taken at primary tumor resection. Sequencing of whole RNA from tumor, nontumor lung or frozen PBMC involved no sorting. Individual TCR cDNA molecules each bore their own unique molecular identifier. TCRdb analysed the 5' RACE reads with MiXCR anew, one entry per CDR3 protein. This sample has some 5,400 distinct CDR3 sequences, with roughly 3.9% found just once. Germline V lookup: CDR1 SQVTM, CDR2 ANQGSEA. V was clipped by 1 base and J by 6 bases; unmatched bases: 3. CDR3 length equals 13 residues.

Sample: normal lung tissue next to the tumor, taken at surgery. The TCR comes from a male donor with early-stage non-small cell lung cancer. The chain recombines TRBV29-1 with TRBJ1-5, with 7 nucleotides matching TRBD1. The CDR3 spells CSVEGDSSQPQHF. The CDR3 coding sequence is TGCAGCGTTGAAGGGGACAGTAGTCAGCCCCAGCATTTT.